The rows below give T cell receptor beta chains drawn from one sample of a study of blood T cells in healthy people across ages. TCRdb re-analysed the 5' RACE reads in MiXCR, keeping a single row per CDR3 protein. The table includes 910,000 or so distinct CDR3 sequences, approximately 50% detected once. Sample: blood. The receptors were sampled from a woman aged 55-70 years in good health. CDR3s include the opening cysteine and the closing phenylalanine or tryptophan. Fields, in order: V gene, J gene, D gene, clone size, CDR3 DNA, CDR3 protein. A D gene is named only where the DNA matches it firmly. For some rows the clone size is stated as once, few or many, or as a class when expanded; others skip it.

TRBV12-3/TRBV12-4	TRBJ2-3	-	-	TGTGCCAGCAGTAAAGAGAAGGGGGATACGCAGTATTTT	CASSKEKGDTQYF
TRBV27	TRBJ2-7	TRBD1	-	TGTGCCAGCAGTTTATCTGGACAGGGGGAACCCTACGAGCAGTACTTC	CASSLSGQGEPYEQYF
TRBV20-1	TRBJ2-7	TRBD2	-	TGCAGTACTAGTTCCCCTAGCGGGAACTACGAGCAGTACTTC	CSTSSPSGNYEQYF
TRBV20-1	TRBJ2-7	TRBD2	-	TGCAGTGCGGAACCTAGCGGGGCCTACGAGCAGTACTTC	CSAEPSGAYEQYF
TRBV7-2	TRBJ2-4	-	few	TGTGCCAGCAGCTTAGGGTGGTTGGTACAGCAGTACTTC	CASSLGWLVQQYF
TRBV5-1	TRBJ1-2	TRBD1	few	TGCGCCAGCAGCTTCCCCGGACAGGGCGGGTATGGCTACACCTTC	CASSFPGQGGYGYTF
TRBV21-1	TRBJ2-5	-	-	TGTGCCAGCAGCATGATGCTCCACCCCGGGACAGTCCAAGAGACCCAGTACTTC	CASSMMLHPGTVQETQYF
TRBV27	TRBJ2-7	TRBD2	-	TGTGCCAGCAGTCCAGGAGGACCAGCGGGACCCTACGAGCAGTACTTC	CASSPGGPAGPYEQYF
TRBV20-1	TRBJ2-1	-	-	TGCAGTGCGCGGACTAACAGCTCCTACAATGAGCAGTTCTTC	CSARTNSSYNEQFF
TRBV2	TRBJ1-5	-	-	TGTGCCGGCAGTCTAGACCAGGGGCAGCCCCAGCATTTT	CAGSLDQGQPQHF
TRBV24-1	TRBJ1-5	-	-	TGTGCCACCGGTCGGTCTAGCAATCAGCCCCAGCATTTT	CATGRSSNQPQHF
TRBV28	TRBJ2-5	-	-	TGTGCCAGCGTTAACGTACGGGGCGGGACCCAGTACTTC	CASVNVRGGTQYF
TRBV20-1	TRBJ2-1	-	few	TGCAGTGCTAGGCACAGGACCTCCTACAATGAGCAGTTCTTC	CSARHRTSYNEQFF
TRBV20-1	TRBJ1-2	-	few	TGCAGTGCAACAGCGCCCATTAACTATGGCTACACCTTC	CSATAPINYGYTF
TRBV20-1	TRBJ2-7	-	few	TGCGGCTGGAGGGGGCGCCGGTCCTACGAGCAGTACTTC	CGWRGRRSYEQYF
TRBV20-1	TRBJ2-7	TRBD1	-	TGCAGTGCCGGACCGGGACAGGGGGCGCGTTACGAGCAGTACTTC	CSAGPGQGARYEQYF
TRBV2	TRBJ2-3	TRBD2	-	TGTGCCAGCAAGGGACTAGCGGGAGGGGATACGCAGTATTTT	CASKGLAGGDTQYF
TRBV5-5	TRBJ2-4	-	-	TGTGCCAGCAGCTGGGCTACCGGACAGCTAAACATTCAGTACTTC	CASSWATGQLNIQYF
TRBV29-1	TRBJ2-4	-	-	TGCAGCGGGGGGGAGGCAAACATTCAGTACTTC	CSGGEANIQYF